This T cell receptor beta chain is drawn from a study of blood T cell repertoires in COVID-19. Assay: immunoSEQ multiplex PCR; the TCRdb copy retains only in-frame clones and omits some. This sample has about 300,000 clones, with nearly 90% found just once. The TCR sequence derives from a young woman with acute COVID-19. Sequencing was carried out using PBMCs or T cells enriched from blood (not recorded which).

The DNA for the CDR3 is TGTGCCAGCAGCTTGGTTGGGGGGATTGGAAGCACTGAAGCTTTCTTT. As protein: CASSLVGGIGSTEAFF. V is TRBV5-5 and J is TRBJ1-1; weak D call: TRBD1 (5 bases). The CDR3 totals 16 residues. Per the germline V gene, CDR1 is SGHKS and CDR2 is YYEKEE (reference sequence). Trimming took 0 bases from V and 4 from J, leaving 16 bases between them. The variable domain in full, with the rest retrieved from reference TRBV5-5 and TRBJ1-1, is DAGVTQSPTHLIKTRGQQVTLRCSPISGHKSVSWYQQVLGQGPQFIFQYYEKEERGRGNFPDRFSARQFPNYSSELNVNALLLGDSALYLCASSLVGGIGSTEAFFGQGTRLTVV.